This TCR beta chain appears in the sequencing data of a study of blood T cell repertoires in COVID-19. Looking at the study overall: The samples span acute and convalescent COVID-19 from the United States, Italy and Spain. Sources were T cells, B-cell-depleted T cells, or PBMCs; the material itself was cDNA or gDNA.

This clone was recorded a few times. Under the authors' procedure: Estimation of nucleated cell counts was performed using reference gene primer amplification. Clones were sequenced by immunoSEQ multiplex PCR, and TCRdb holds only the in-frame ones, with some missing. V, J and clone size reflect that table, while D and trimming were determined from the DNA. The sample records just over 650,000 clones, around 89% being singletons. The CDR3 sequence is 13 residues long. The V end was cut by 5 bases, the J end by 0 bases, with 7 bases between. From germline, CDR1 is MRHNA and CDR2 SNTAGT. The clonotype was recovered from a woman aged 18-30 years with acute or convalescent COVID-19. The sample was peripheral blood. The chain combines TRBV6-4 with TRBJ1-2; D unclear. Written as DNA, the CDR3 is TGTGCCAGCAGTACTAGTGCTAACTATGGCTACACCTTC. Translation: CASSTSANYGYTF.